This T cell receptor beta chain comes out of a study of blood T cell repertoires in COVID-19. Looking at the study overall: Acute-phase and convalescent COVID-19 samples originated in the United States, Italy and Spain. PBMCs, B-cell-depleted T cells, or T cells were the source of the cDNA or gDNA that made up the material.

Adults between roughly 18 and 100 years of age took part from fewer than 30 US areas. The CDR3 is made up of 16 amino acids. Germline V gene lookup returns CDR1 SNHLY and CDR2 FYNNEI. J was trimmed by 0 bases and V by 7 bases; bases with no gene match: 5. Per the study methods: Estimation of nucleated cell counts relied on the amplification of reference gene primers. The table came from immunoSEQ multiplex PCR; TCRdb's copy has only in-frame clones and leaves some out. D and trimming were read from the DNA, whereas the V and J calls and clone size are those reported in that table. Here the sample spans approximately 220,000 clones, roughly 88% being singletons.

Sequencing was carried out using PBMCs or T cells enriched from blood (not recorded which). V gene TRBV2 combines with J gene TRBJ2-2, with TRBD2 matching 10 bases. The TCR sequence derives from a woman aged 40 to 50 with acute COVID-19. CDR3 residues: CASTTSGASNTGELFF. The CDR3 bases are TGTGCCAGCACCACTAGCGGGGCTTCGAACACCGGGGAGCTGTTTTTT.